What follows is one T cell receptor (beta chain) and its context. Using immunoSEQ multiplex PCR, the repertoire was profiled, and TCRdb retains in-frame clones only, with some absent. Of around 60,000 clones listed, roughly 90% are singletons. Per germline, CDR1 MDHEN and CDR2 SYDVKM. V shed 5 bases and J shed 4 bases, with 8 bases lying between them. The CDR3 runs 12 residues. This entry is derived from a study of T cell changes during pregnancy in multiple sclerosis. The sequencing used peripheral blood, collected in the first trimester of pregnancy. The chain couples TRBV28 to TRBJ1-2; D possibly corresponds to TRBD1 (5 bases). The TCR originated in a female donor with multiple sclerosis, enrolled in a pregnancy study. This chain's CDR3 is CASSLDSYGYTF. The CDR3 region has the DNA TGTGCCAGCAGTCTCGACAGCTATGGCTACACCTTC.